Listed below are T cell receptor beta chains from one sample, sequenced in a study of blood T cells in healthy people across ages. TCRdb used MiXCR to reprocess the 5' RACE reads, holding one entry per CDR3 protein. The sample lists over 600,000 distinct CDR3 sequences; around 45% were seen once. The source material was blood. Receptors were obtained from a man older than 75 in good health. Both conserved end residues are part of each CDR3. A D gene is named only where the DNA matches it firmly. Where a row states a size, it is once, few, many or the class of an expanded clone; other rows omit it.

V gene,clone size,J gene,D gene,CDR3 length,CDR3 protein,CDR3 DNA
TRBV7-2,NA,TRBJ1-5,NA,15,CASSLETEQNQPQHF,TGTGCCAGCAGCTTAGAAACGGAGCAGAATCAGCCCCAGCATTTT
TRBV5-5,NA,TRBJ1-1,NA,13,CASSWGPTVEAFF,TGTGCCAGCAGCTGGGGCCCGACAGTTGAAGCTTTCTTT
TRBV28,NA,TRBJ2-7,NA,13,CASSIGHAYEQYF,TGTGCCAGCAGCATTGGACATGCCTACGAGCAGTACTTC
TRBV7-8,NA,TRBJ1-2,NA,16,CASSLSTGFSSYGYTF,TGTGCCAGCAGCTTATCAACAGGGTTCTCTAGCTATGGCTACACCTTC
TRBV12-3/TRBV12-4,NA,TRBJ2-7,NA,14,CASSWDLDIFEQYF,TGTGCCAGCAGTTGGGACCTAGATATCTTCGAGCAGTACTTC
TRBV25-1,NA,TRBJ2-7,TRBD2,13,CATSGAGGYEQYF,TGTGCCACCTCAGGGGCGGGAGGGTACGAGCAGTACTTC
TRBV29-1,many,TRBJ2-1,NA,14,CSVVVRTLGNEQFF,TGCAGCGTTGTCGTGCGAACCTTAGGAAATGAGCAGTTCTTC
TRBV9,NA,TRBJ2-1,NA,17,CASSVAFVGISYNEQFF,TGTGCCAGCAGCGTAGCTTTTGTAGGGATTTCCTACAATGAGCAGTTCTTC
TRBV15,few,TRBJ2-1,TRBD2,15,CATSKSGDSYNEQFF,TGTGCCACCAGCAAAAGCGGGGACTCCTACAATGAGCAGTTCTTC
TRBV7-2,NA,TRBJ2-7,TRBD2,15,CASRQVGGGAYEQYF,TGTGCCAGCAGACAAGTTGGGGGAGGGGCCTACGAGCAGTACTTC
TRBV7-2,NA,TRBJ1-1,NA,15,CASSPGAGMYTEAFF,TGTGCCAGCAGCCCCGGAGCGGGGATGTACACTGAAGCTTTCTTT
TRBV6-5,NA,TRBJ2-7,TRBD1,14,CASSKGTATYEQYF,TGTGCCAGCAGCAAGGGGACAGCAACCTACGAGCAGTACTTC
TRBV20-1,many,TRBJ2-3,TRBD2,13,CSAQSGRTDTQYF,TGCAGTGCTCAAAGCGGGAGGACAGATACGCAGTATTTT
TRBV11-3,NA,TRBJ2-3,NA,14,CASTFGRGTDTQYF,TGTGCCAGCACTTTTGGACGGGGCACAGATACGCAGTATTTT
TRBV27,few,TRBJ2-3,TRBD2,16,CASSLRGRGSTDTQYF,TGTGCCAGCAGTTTACGCGGGAGGGGTAGCACAGATACGCAGTATTTT
TRBV5-1,few,TRBJ2-1,TRBD1,17,CASSYYPTGTGYNEQFF,TGCGCCAGCAGTTATTACCCCACCGGGACAGGGTACAATGAGCAGTTCTTC
TRBV7-2,NA,TRBJ2-1,TRBD2,15,CASSSVAGLYNEQFF,TGTGCCAGCAGCTCTGTAGCGGGCCTCTACAATGAGCAGTTCTTC
TRBV20-1,many,TRBJ2-5,TRBD2,14,CSYAGTSEQETQYF,TGCAGTTATGCCGGGACTAGCGAACAAGAGACCCAGTACTTC
TRBV10-3,few,TRBJ2-5,NA,13,CAISESSRETQYF,TGTGCCATCAGTGAGTCTAGCAGGGAGACCCAGTACTTC
TRBV6-2/TRBV6-3,NA,TRBJ2-4,TRBD2,15,CASSYRGLAENIQYF,TGTGCCAGCAGTTACCGGGGACTAGCGGAAAACATTCAGTACTTC
TRBV27,NA,TRBJ1-6,NA,15,CASSLSIGAGSPPHF,TGTGCCAGCAGCCTGAGCATTGGGGCAGGTTCACCCCCCCACTTT
TRBV11-3,NA,TRBJ2-1,TRBD1,14,CASRGTGALNEQFF,TGTGCCAGCAGGGGGACAGGGGCACTGAATGAGCAGTTCTTC
TRBV7-2,NA,TRBJ1-1,NA,14,CASSEDEARTGAFF,TGTGCCAGCAGCGAAGATGAGGCCCGTACTGGGGCTTTCTTT